This T cell receptor (beta chain) stems from a study of memory CD4+ T cells and cytomegalovirus serostatus. Overall study results and limits: A US-trained random forest predicted CMV serostatus with median AUC approximately 0.9.

This CDR3 region has 13 residues. CDR1 is MNHNS, CDR2 SASEGT, per germline. As to this clone: The antigen is not known.

The table came from immunoSEQ multiplex PCR; TCRdb's copy has only in-frame clones and leaves some out. The data contain about 45,000 clones, roughly 78% of them singletons. Single viable CD3+CD4+CD8-CD45RO+ cells were sorted as the memory CD4+ T cells. Positive selection with CD4 microbeads enriched total CD4+ T cells. The sample comprised memory CD4+ T cells from blood. The TCR was taken from an adult in good health and CMV-seronegative. The V gene is TRBV6-1, the J gene TRBJ1-5, with TRBD1 identical over 7 bases. In DNA form, the CDR3 reads TGTGCGTCACAGGGGTCGTACAATCAGCCCCAGCATTTT. As protein: CASQGSYNQPQHF.